Included here is one TCR beta chain sequence, with context. Antigen specificity is unknown. A read error may produce the germline difference seen at one junction end. The germline gives CDR1 LGHDT, CDR2 YNNKEL (reference sequence). CDR3 length equals 13 residues. These data are taken from a study of identical twins. The cDNA had a unique molecular identifier and a template-switch universal primer site. TCRdb redid the calling of the 5' RACE reads with MiXCR, one entry per CDR3 protein. The sample lists some 630,000 distinct CDR3 sequences; 7.1% were seen once. Regarding the study as a whole: The same donors were not followed; conclusions instead depended on cross-sectional statistical analysis. Abundant beta clonotypes from cord blood had fewer insertions, unlike memory repertoires, which showed none.

This same sample was also part of a study on yellow fever vaccine responses in identical twins. That source notes: Among the twins, the vaccine T cell response reportedly seemed partly convergent and partly personalized.

Sequenced material: PBMCs. This sequence was found in a woman aged 18-29 years in good health. J is TRBJ1-1 and V is TRBV3-1; D gene ambiguous. CDR3 sequence reads: CASNQFESQVAFF. CDR3 bases: TGTGCCAGCAACCAATTCGAGTCGCAGGTAGCTTTCTTT.